This T cell receptor beta chain was documented in a study of cytomegalovirus exposure and HLA in healthy donors. Findings and limits, study-wide: Accurate prediction of most subjects' HLA-A and HLA-B alleles from TCR beta sequences was reported. The study flagged approximately 180 TCR beta chains as cytomegalovirus-associated.

The donors gave bone marrow, and they were healthy. It was with 60 Vbeta and 13 Jbeta primers that the PCR ran. Clones were read by immunoSEQ multiplex PCR, and TCRdb kept only the in-frame ones, dropping some. The table has 160,000 or so clones, roughly 85% seen once. Details on this clone: The antigen remains undetermined.

V lost 2 bases, J lost 2 bases, and 13 bases lay in between. The germline gives CDR1 ENHRY, CDR2 SYGVKD. This CDR3 contains 16 residues. This clonotype was obtained from a woman in her thirties or forties in good health and CMV-seronegative. The V call is TRBV10-3, the J call TRBJ1-3; TRBD1 is a possible D gene (6 bases). Sequenced input: PBMCs. The CDR3 DNA is TGTGCCATCAGTGAGAGGGGGTACGGGGCTGGAAACACCATATATTTT. Translating gives CAISERGYGAGNTIYF.